This T cell receptor (beta chain) was sequenced for a study of coeliac disease. Study-wide findings and caveats: Control samples showed higher TRB and TRG clonality than intraepithelial and lamina propria samples in active celiac disease. Largely private TRB repertoires meant most sequences were sample-unique.

Points on this clone: The antigen is undetermined.

Germline V CDR1 and CDR2: SGHRS, YFSETQ. The CDR3 is made up of 16 amino acids. Trimming cost V 3 bases and J 0 bases, with 12 bases left between them. Assay: immunoSEQ multiplex PCR; the TCRdb copy retains only in-frame clones and omits some. The data contain approximately 9,100 clones, around three fifths of them singletons. J is TRBJ2-2 and V is TRBV5-1; D is unresolved. The TCR sequence derives from a woman aged 60 to 75 with celiac disease. The sequenced sample consisted of intraepithelial lymphocytes from the gut. The CDR3 bases are TGCGCCAGCAGCTCCGAGGTGTCGGCGAACACCGGGGAGCTGTTTTTT. This encodes CASSSEVSANTGELFF. Full variable domain (rest looked up from reference TRBV5-1 and TRBJ2-2): KAGVTQTPRYLIKTRGQQVTLSCSPISGHRSVSWYQQTPGQGLQFLFEYFSETQRNKGNFPGRFSGRQFSNSRSEMNVSTLELGDSALYLCASSSEVSANTGELFFGEGSRLTVL.